These T cell receptor beta chains were read from a single sample in a study of cytomegalovirus exposure and HLA in healthy donors. Produced via immunoSEQ multiplex PCR; TCRdb's table is partial and in-frame only. The data contain about 210,000 clones, 82% of them seen just once; the ten biggest clones take up 6%. Source material: PBMCs. The source of these receptors is a man between 40 and 49 years old in good health and CMV-seropositive. CDR3s include the opening cysteine and the closing phenylalanine or tryptophan. Some rows have no size entry. The others give once, few or many, or a class for an expanded clone.

v_call,clone_size,cdr3_aa
TRBV5-8,NA,CASITGTNTDTQYF
TRBV19,few,CASSPRGWTGGDEQFF
TRBV6-5,few,CASSRGVDTDTQYF
TRBV30,NA,CAWSVMGGYGYTF
TRBV4-2,NA,CASTPQRYLPVDYGYTF
TRBV19,once,CASSLDRGNQPQHF
TRBV5-1,NA,CASSSSGGPVTGELFF
TRBV4-1,NA,CASSQVPGEAFF
TRBV19,once,CASSTTSGRGKTQYF
TRBV7-9,NA,CASSPRLAGGPWETQYF
TRBV4-1,NA,CASSHQTSGYEQYF
TRBV6-5,NA,CASSYGGSTDTQYF
TRBV9,NA,CASSVTSTGELFF
TRBV2,NA,CASSRQGDGQPQHF
TRBV19,NA,CASSIAEETQYF
TRBV6-5,NA,CASTGQARTEAFF
TRBV5-1,NA,CASSLAGTGGPYGYTF
TRBV6-1,NA,CASRRAGSQETQYF
TRBV7-9,NA,CASSGGQYSNQPQHF
TRBV9,NA,CASSPTSGRVTDTQYF
TRBV27,NA,CASSLWGQGGWSYNEQFF
TRBV5-1,NA,CASSPGEGSYNEQFF
TRBV5-4,NA,CASSLTTGRAPGELFF
TRBV2,NA,CASSLLTGELFF
TRBV7-3,few,CASSPTSPYNEQFF
TRBV18,NA,CASSPDRKNTEAFF
TRBV5-4,NA,CASSHETGRNTEALF
TRBV30,NA,CAWGTGSGNTIYF
TRBV27,NA,CASSGTGGLEQYF
TRBV7-2,few,CASSLGGTGSSYGYTF
TRBV28,once,CASRPGGLNTEAFF
TRBV7-3,NA,CASTSHRDIRQYF
TRBV27,NA,CASSLAGGPYEQYF
TRBV5-1,NA,CASSSPGGADTQYF
TRBV29-1,few,CSVEDLREGHWNEQFF
TRBV15,once,CATNPGNRDPTDTQYF
TRBV10-3,once,CAISAGTANTEAFF
TRBV6-1,NA,CASSEGRRLNTEAFF
TRBV30,few,CAWSVSSSGNTIYF
TRBV4-1,few,CASSLTVNTEAFF
TRBV2,NA,CASSPGTVTGELFF
TRBV13,NA,CASSGNSGAFF
TRBV6-5,NA,CASSYPAGTSVNEQFF
TRBV6-6,NA,CASSGQGLSTLKKLFF
TRBV29-1,NA,CSVEGLAGGDTDTQYF
TRBV19,NA,CASSRQGAQGNQPQHF
TRBV19,NA,CASSSGTSYNEQFF
TRBV5-1,NA,CASSLPGINEQFF
TRBV5-1,NA,CASSLYGLAGPNTGELFF
TRBV6-4,NA,CASSDSPGETQYF
TRBV7-2,NA,CASSPTSLAGRSNEQFF
TRBV6-1,few,CASREQGNTGELFF
TRBV27,NA,CASSLLYRNTEAFF
TRBV30,NA,CAWGTGALVNEKLFF